This TCR beta chain was found in a study of T-cell reconstitution after alpha-beta-depleted transplantation in children. Findings and limits, study-wide: Hyperexpanded clones declined; after one year, newly produced T cells mostly supplied diversity. In patients about two months after transplant, alpha-beta T cells reportedly arose from several hundred expanded graft clones. From surviving recipient T cells and thymic progenitors came the high day-60 TCRbeta diversity observed in some patients.

Points on this clonotype: Its specificity is unknown.

The CDR3 is made up of 14 amino acids. The junction had 0 bases not matched to a gene; V was cut back by 1 base and J by 6 bases. Germline V gene data show CDR1 as MGHRA and CDR2 as YSYEKL. Preparation of the TCRbeta library was carried out with unique molecular identifiers. One entry per CDR3 protein results from TCRdb running MiXCR on the PCR reads. The table shows roughly 120,000 distinct CDR3 sequences, with 9% to 12% occurring only once. The chain carries TRBV4-1 and TRBJ1-5; 10 bases are a match to TRBD1. Sequenced here: PBMCs, sampled before TCRalphabeta/CD19-depleted stem cell transplant. The TCR comes from a boy between 2 and 10 years old with acute lymphoblastic leukemia, due to receive a stem cell transplant. CDR3 coding DNA: TGCGCCAGCAGCCAAGGACAGGGGGCTCAGCCCCAGCATTTT. The encoded protein is CASSQGQGAQPQHF.